Ten or more counts support the clone carrying this T cell receptor beta chain. Antigen specificity is unknown. These data are taken from a study of CD8 T cells in ankylosing spondylitis. Study results and caveats: For ankylosing spondylitis blood, a TCR beta motif of 7 to 9 highly homologous variants appeared characteristic. Matched synovial fluid from ankylosing spondylitis patients was reported to be enriched for disease-linked clones. Prior literature has documented some motif variants in synovial fluid and blood from reactive arthritis.

TCR beta libraries were made by quantitative 5'-RACE with molecular barcodes. TCRdb independently ran MiXCR on the 5' RACE reads; one entry per CDR3 protein. The sample lists about 540,000 distinct CDR3 sequences; about 12% were seen once. This CDR3 spans 14 amino acids. Germline CDR1 reads SGHRS; CDR2 reads YFSETQ. After removal of 1 base from V and 7 bases from J, the junction contained 5 bases not matched to a gene. Sequencing input: blood, either unsorted or a sorted T cell fraction (not recorded which). The chain employs TRBV5-1 and TRBJ2-4; 7 bases line up with TRBD1. The TCR originated in a male donor with ankylosing spondylitis. CDR3 protein: CASSLTTGTNIQYF. As DNA, the CDR3 is TGCGCCAGCAGCTTGACGACAGGGACCAACATTCAGTACTTC.